The rows below give T cell receptor beta chains drawn from one sample of a study of blood T cells in healthy people across ages. Using its own MiXCR run on the 5' RACE reads, TCRdb lists one record per CDR3 protein. Seen here are roughly 2 million distinct CDR3 sequences, around half observed once, and the top ten hold 2.1%. Sequenced material: blood. The receptors derive from a woman in her 40s in good health. Each CDR3 is given with its conserved first and last residue. A D gene is named only where the DNA matches it firmly. Not every row has a clone size; where given, it reads once, few, many or a size class.

j_gene: TRBJ1-1
abundance: NA
d_gene: TRBD1
v_gene: TRBV10-3
CDR3aa: CAIGARGGNTEAFF
CDR3nt: TGTGCCATCGGGGCCAGGGGGGGGAACACTGAAGCTTTCTTT

j_gene: TRBJ2-1
abundance: NA
d_gene: TRBD1
v_gene: TRBV28
CDR3aa: CASSPAGTANYNEQFF
CDR3nt: TGTGCCAGCAGTCCAGCCGGGACAGCAAACTACAATGAGCAGTTCTTC

j_gene: TRBJ2-1
abundance: few
d_gene: NA
v_gene: TRBV20-1
CDR3aa: CSGSGTETYNEQFF
CDR3nt: TGCAGTGGGTCGGGGACGGAGACCTACAATGAGCAGTTCTTC

j_gene: TRBJ1-6
abundance: NA
d_gene: TRBD1
v_gene: TRBV20-1
CDR3aa: CSAPRDRDSSPLHF
CDR3nt: TGCAGTGCCCCCCGGGACAGGGATTCTTCACCCCTCCACTTT

j_gene: TRBJ1-1
abundance: NA
d_gene: NA
v_gene: TRBV14
CDR3aa: CASSPGIRRTEAFF
CDR3nt: TGTGCCAGCAGCCCGGGGATTAGAAGGACTGAAGCTTTCTTT

j_gene: TRBJ1-1
abundance: NA
d_gene: TRBD1
v_gene: TRBV4-3
CDR3aa: CASSQDRVMRAFF
CDR3nt: TGCGCCAGCAGCCAGGACAGGGTGATGAGGGCTTTCTTT

j_gene: TRBJ2-3
abundance: NA
d_gene: NA
v_gene: TRBV20-1
CDR3aa: CSARDSSGARADTQYF
CDR3nt: TGCAGTGCTAGAGATTCCTCGGGGGCCAGGGCAGATACGCAGTATTTT

j_gene: TRBJ2-3
abundance: few
d_gene: NA
v_gene: TRBV4-3
CDR3aa: CASSQDFQSTRGTQYF
CDR3nt: TGCGCCAGCAGCCAAGATTTCCAGTCCACGCGGGGTACGCAGTATTTT

j_gene: TRBJ1-2
abundance: NA
d_gene: NA
v_gene: TRBV4-3
CDR3aa: CASSQAGRRYGYTF
CDR3nt: TGCGCCAGCAGCCAAGCTGGCAGGAGATATGGCTACACCTTC

j_gene: TRBJ2-6
abundance: NA
d_gene: TRBD2
v_gene: TRBV7-3
CDR3aa: CASRPSVAGPSSGANVLTF
CDR3nt: TGTGCCAGCAGACCTTCTGTAGCGGGACCTAGCTCTGGGGCCAACGTCCTGACTTTC

j_gene: TRBJ1-2
abundance: NA
d_gene: NA
v_gene: TRBV18
CDR3aa: CASSSGQLLTYTF
CDR3nt: TGTGCCAGCTCATCAGGACAGCTATTGACTTACACCTTC

j_gene: TRBJ2-1
abundance: few
d_gene: NA
v_gene: TRBV5-1
CDR3aa: CASSLGPESYNEQFF
CDR3nt: TGCGCCAGCAGCTTGGGGCCTGAGAGCTACAATGAGCAGTTCTTC

j_gene: TRBJ2-7
abundance: NA
d_gene: NA
v_gene: TRBV6-6
CDR3aa: CASSYEAGRRYEQYF
CDR3nt: TGTGCCAGCAGTTACGAGGCGGGGCGGCGGTACGAGCAGTACTTC

j_gene: TRBJ2-3
abundance: NA
d_gene: TRBD2
v_gene: TRBV7-2
CDR3aa: CASSLPSGLGDTQYF
CDR3nt: TGTGCCAGCAGCCTCCCTAGCGGGCTGGGTGATACGCAGTATTTT

j_gene: TRBJ1-2
abundance: NA
d_gene: TRBD1
v_gene: TRBV13
CDR3aa: CASSSDPGTGGFYGYTF
CDR3nt: TGTGCCAGCAGCTCAGACCCGGGGACAGGAGGTTTCTATGGCTACACCTTC

j_gene: TRBJ2-3
abundance: few
d_gene: TRBD2
v_gene: TRBV10-3
CDR3aa: CAISGTSGKGDTQYF
CDR3nt: TGTGCCATCAGCGGGACTAGCGGGAAGGGAGATACGCAGTATTTT

j_gene: TRBJ2-5
abundance: NA
d_gene: TRBD2
v_gene: TRBV5-1
CDR3aa: CASSQRLAGGVETQYF
CDR3nt: TGCGCCAGCAGCCAAAGACTAGCGGGGGGTGTAGAGACCCAGTACTTC

j_gene: TRBJ2-3
abundance: NA
d_gene: TRBD2
v_gene: TRBV4-1
CDR3aa: CASGGGGAIGTDTQYF
CDR3nt: TGCGCCAGCGGAGGCGGGGGGGCCATTGGCACAGATACGCAGTATTTT

j_gene: TRBJ2-5
abundance: NA
d_gene: TRBD2
v_gene: TRBV4-1
CDR3aa: CASSQEGLAGFETQYF
CDR3nt: TGCGCCAGCAGCCAAGAAGGACTAGCGGGTTTTGAGACCCAGTACTTC

j_gene: TRBJ1-6
abundance: NA
d_gene: NA
v_gene: TRBV6-6
CDR3aa: CASSYYRGDSPLHF
CDR3nt: TGTGCCAGCAGTTATTATCGGGGGGATTCACCCCTCCACTTT

j_gene: TRBJ2-7
abundance: NA
d_gene: TRBD2
v_gene: TRBV6-2/TRBV6-3
CDR3aa: CASSYVPGTSAYEQYF
CDR3nt: TGTGCCAGCAGTTACGTTCCAGGGACTAGCGCCTACGAGCAGTACTTC

j_gene: TRBJ2-4
abundance: NA
d_gene: NA
v_gene: TRBV7-2
CDR3aa: CASSGVGTSQHKQYF
CDR3nt: TGTGCCAGCAGCGGGGTCGGGACTTCCCAACACAAGCAGTACTTC

j_gene: TRBJ1-2
abundance: NA
d_gene: TRBD1
v_gene: TRBV29-1
CDR3aa: CSAGGAGYGYTF
CDR3nt: TGCAGCGCAGGGGGCGCCGGCTATGGCTACACCTTC

j_gene: TRBJ2-7
abundance: NA
d_gene: NA
v_gene: TRBV29-1
CDR3aa: CSVRSGLYEQYF
CDR3nt: TGCAGCGTTCGAAGCGGTCTATACGAGCAGTACTTC

j_gene: TRBJ2-7
abundance: few
d_gene: TRBD2
v_gene: TRBV28
CDR3aa: CASSSWGGAGEQYF
CDR3nt: TGTGCCAGCAGTTCTTGGGGAGGGGCAGGCGAGCAGTACTTC

j_gene: TRBJ1-2
abundance: few
d_gene: TRBD1
v_gene: TRBV5-1
CDR3aa: CASSRLGQGNGYTF
CDR3nt: TGCGCCAGCAGCCGCCTGGGACAGGGAAATGGCTACACCTTC

j_gene: TRBJ2-5
abundance: many
d_gene: NA
v_gene: TRBV29-1
CDR3aa: CSVADSQETQYF
CDR3nt: TGCAGCGTTGCTGACAGCCAAGAGACCCAGTACTTC

j_gene: TRBJ2-1
abundance: NA
d_gene: TRBD2
v_gene: TRBV28
CDR3aa: CASSFSGLAGRGNNEQFF
CDR3nt: TGTGCCAGCAGTTTCTCCGGACTAGCGGGAAGAGGGAACAATGAGCAGTTCTTC

j_gene: TRBJ1-1
abundance: NA
d_gene: TRBD1
v_gene: TRBV7-2
CDR3aa: CASSLNRGDTEAFF
CDR3nt: TGTGCCAGCAGCCTCAACAGGGGGGACACTGAAGCTTTCTTT

j_gene: TRBJ2-1
abundance: few
d_gene: NA
v_gene: TRBV7-2
CDR3aa: CASSASNVGEQFF
CDR3nt: TGTGCCAGCAGCGCCTCTAATGTTGGTGAGCAGTTCTTC

j_gene: TRBJ2-2
abundance: once
d_gene: TRBD1
v_gene: TRBV7-2
CDR3aa: CASSPQDRGRSGELFF
CDR3nt: TGTGCCAGCAGCCCCCAAGACAGGGGGCGATCCGGGGAGCTGTTTTTT

j_gene: TRBJ1-2
abundance: NA
d_gene: NA
v_gene: TRBV27
CDR3aa: CASSFIGREGGYTF
CDR3nt: TGTGCCAGCAGTTTTATAGGCAGGGAGGGAGGCTACACCTTC

j_gene: TRBJ2-1
abundance: many
d_gene: TRBD2
v_gene: TRBV11-1
CDR3aa: CASSPGSGAGGWGEQFF
CDR3nt: TGTGCCAGCAGCCCCGGTTCAGGGGCGGGGGGCTGGGGTGAGCAGTTCTTC

j_gene: TRBJ2-5
abundance: NA
d_gene: NA
v_gene: TRBV15
CDR3aa: CATNAGLAGSQETQYF
CDR3nt: TGTGCCACCAACGCCGGTCTGGCGGGGTCACAAGAGACCCAGTACTTC

j_gene: TRBJ1-2
abundance: few
d_gene: NA
v_gene: TRBV12-3/TRBV12-4
CDR3aa: CASSRLYGYTF
CDR3nt: TGTGCCAGCAGTCGCCTCTATGGCTACACCTTC

j_gene: TRBJ2-2
abundance: NA
d_gene: NA
v_gene: TRBV5-1
CDR3aa: CAGSQETTGELFF
CDR3nt: TGCGCCGGCAGCCAGGAGACGACCGGGGAGCTGTTTTTT

j_gene: TRBJ2-3
abundance: NA
d_gene: TRBD1
v_gene: TRBV6-5
CDR3aa: CASSRTGDRGTDTQYF
CDR3nt: TGTGCCAGCAGCCGAACGGGGGACAGGGGGACAGATACGCAGTATTTT

j_gene: TRBJ2-1
abundance: NA
d_gene: NA
v_gene: TRBV12-3/TRBV12-4
CDR3aa: CASSSPPGTEQFF
CDR3nt: TGTGCCAGCAGTTCGCCACCCGGGACAGAGCAGTTCTTC

j_gene: TRBJ2-4
abundance: NA
d_gene: TRBD2
v_gene: TRBV18
CDR3aa: CASSPTGGADGYF
CDR3nt: TGTGCCAGCTCACCGACCGGGGGGGCTGATGGGTACTTC

j_gene: TRBJ2-1
abundance: few
d_gene: TRBD2
v_gene: TRBV20-1
CDR3aa: CSASSGGRGEQFF
CDR3nt: TGCAGTGCTTCTAGCGGGGGGAGGGGTGAGCAGTTCTTC

j_gene: TRBJ2-7
abundance: many
d_gene: NA
v_gene: TRBV10-2
CDR3aa: CASSEPRRRTEQYF
CDR3nt: TGCGCCAGCAGTGAGCCCAGACGGCGCACCGAGCAGTACTTC

j_gene: TRBJ2-2
abundance: NA
d_gene: TRBD1
v_gene: TRBV11-3
CDR3aa: CASSWSGGTTGELFF
CDR3nt: TGTGCCAGCAGCTGGTCAGGGGGCACCACCGGGGAGCTGTTTTTT

j_gene: TRBJ2-7
abundance: NA
d_gene: NA
v_gene: TRBV15
CDR3aa: CATSRDFGQLYEQYF
CDR3nt: TGTGCCACCAGCAGAGATTTTGGACAGCTCTACGAGCAGTACTTC

j_gene: TRBJ1-2
abundance: few
d_gene: NA
v_gene: TRBV10-3
CDR3aa: CAISESGQPADGYTF
CDR3nt: TGTGCCATCAGTGAGTCCGGACAGCCCGCTGATGGCTACACCTTC

j_gene: TRBJ2-1
abundance: once
d_gene: NA
v_gene: TRBV6-2/TRBV6-3
CDR3aa: CASSYSSIEQFF
CDR3nt: TGTGCCAGCAGTTACTCGAGTATTGAGCAGTTCTTC

j_gene: TRBJ2-1
abundance: NA
d_gene: NA
v_gene: TRBV6-2/TRBV6-3
CDR3aa: CASSPTPASSYNEQFF
CDR3nt: TGTGCCAGCAGTCCCACGCCCGCAAGCTCCTACAATGAGCAGTTCTTC

j_gene: TRBJ1-2
abundance: NA
d_gene: NA
v_gene: TRBV9
CDR3aa: CASSVEVRTRSGYTF
CDR3nt: TGTGCCAGCAGCGTAGAAGTAAGGACTCGGTCCGGCTACACCTTC

j_gene: TRBJ2-5
abundance: NA
d_gene: TRBD2
v_gene: TRBV11-2
CDR3aa: CASSDRAVAGGKETQYF
CDR3nt: TGTGCCAGCAGCGACCGGGCCGTAGCGGGTGGTAAAGAGACCCAGTACTTC

j_gene: TRBJ2-5
abundance: NA
d_gene: TRBD2
v_gene: TRBV7-2
CDR3aa: CASSLATGPGGIQETQYF
CDR3nt: TGTGCCAGCAGCTTAGCGACAGGCCCGGGGGGGATTCAAGAGACCCAGTACTTC

j_gene: TRBJ2-7
abundance: NA
d_gene: NA
v_gene: TRBV29-1
CDR3aa: CSVEGRDGDYEQYF
CDR3nt: TGCAGCGTTGAGGGCAGGGACGGAGACTACGAGCAGTACTTC

j_gene: TRBJ1-2
abundance: NA
d_gene: NA
v_gene: TRBV7-2
CDR3aa: CASSLRNANYGYTF
CDR3nt: TGTGCCAGCAGCTTAAGGAACGCTAACTATGGCTACACCTTC

j_gene: TRBJ2-5
abundance: NA
d_gene: NA
v_gene: TRBV20-1
CDR3aa: CSARPRGGLETQYF
CDR3nt: TGCAGTGCTAGACCGCGTGGCGGCCTGGAGACCCAGTACTTC

j_gene: TRBJ2-1
abundance: NA
d_gene: TRBD2
v_gene: TRBV20-1
CDR3aa: CSARGGGADEQFF
CDR3nt: TGCAGTGCTAGAGGCGGGGGGGCTGATGAGCAGTTCTTC

j_gene: TRBJ2-7
abundance: NA
d_gene: NA
v_gene: TRBV19
CDR3aa: CASSERAWAYNEQYF
CDR3nt: TGTGCCAGTAGTGAAAGGGCGTGGGCTTACAATGAGCAGTACTTC

j_gene: TRBJ1-2
abundance: NA
d_gene: TRBD1
v_gene: TRBV27
CDR3aa: CASSLSGVKGARGYTF
CDR3nt: TGTGCCAGCAGTTTATCTGGGGTTAAGGGGGCGCGTGGCTACACCTTC

j_gene: TRBJ2-3
abundance: NA
d_gene: TRBD2
v_gene: TRBV7-2
CDR3aa: CASSSFGGGDTQYF
CDR3nt: TGTGCCAGCAGCTCGTTCGGGGGGGGAGATACGCAGTATTTT

j_gene: TRBJ2-3
abundance: NA
d_gene: TRBD1
v_gene: TRBV9
CDR3aa: CASSSGQDGADTQYF
CDR3nt: TGTGCCAGCAGCTCCGGACAGGACGGCGCAGATACGCAGTATTTT